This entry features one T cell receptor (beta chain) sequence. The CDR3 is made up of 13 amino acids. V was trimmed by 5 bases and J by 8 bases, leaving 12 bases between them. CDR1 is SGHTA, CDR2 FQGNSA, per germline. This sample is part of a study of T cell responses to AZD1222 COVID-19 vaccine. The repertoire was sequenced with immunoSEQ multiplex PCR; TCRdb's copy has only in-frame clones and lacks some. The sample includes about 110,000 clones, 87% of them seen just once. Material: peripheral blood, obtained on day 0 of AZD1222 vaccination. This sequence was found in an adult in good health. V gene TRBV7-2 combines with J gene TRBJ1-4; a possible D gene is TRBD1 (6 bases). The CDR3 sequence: CASSRPGEEKLFF. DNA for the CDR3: TGTGCCAGCAGCCGACCAGGGGAGGAAAAACTGTTTTTT.